Below are 9 T cell receptor beta chains sequenced from a single sample in a study of blood T cell repertoires in COVID-19. Libraries were prepared by immunoSEQ multiplex PCR; TCRdb keeps only in-frame clonotypes and omits some of them. The profile shows roughly 250,000 clones, around 86% of them singletons. Sequenced: peripheral blood. These receptors were taken from a woman aged 55-69 years with active or convalescent COVID-19.

This chain's CDR3 is CASSSTIGVMNTEAFF. DNA of the CDR3: TGCGCCAGCAGTTCCACTATAGGGGTGATGAACACTGAAGCTTTCTTT. V and J are TRBV5-1 and TRBJ1-1, with D possibly being TRBD1 (5 bases). The CDR3 is made up of 16 amino acids. The germline gives CDR1 SGHRS, CDR2 YFSETQ. The V end was cut by 5 bases, the J end by 0 bases, with 17 bases between.

This clone was detected only a few times. The rearrangement links TRBV25-1 to TRBJ1-3; 7 bases fit TRBD1. With V trimmed by 7 bases and J by 0 bases, 6 bases remained unmatched. Germline CDR1 MGHDK, CDR2 SYGVNS. The CDR3 sequence is 15 residues long. CDR3 coding DNA: TGTGCCAGCACCGCTGGGGACAGCTCTGGAAACACCATATATTTT. Protein: CASTAGDSSGNTIYF. The variable domain in full, with the rest retrieved from reference TRBV25-1 and TRBJ1-3, is EADIYQTPRYLVIGTGKKITLECSQTMGHDKMYWYQQDPGMELHLIHYSYGVNSTEKGDLSSESTVSRIRTEHFPLTLESARPSHTSQYLCASTAGDSSGNTIYFGEGSWLTVV.

The chain has TRBV5-8 and TRBJ2-4; 10 bases map to TRBD1. This CDR3 has 17 amino acids. V shed 2 bases, J shed 6 bases, and the junction held 11 bases outside the gene matches. CDR1 and CDR2 from the germline V gene are SGHTS and YDEGEE. CDR3 bases: TGTGCCAGCAGCTTCGTTGGGGGACAGGGGCCTGGAAACATTCAGTACTTC. Protein sequence: CASSFVGGQGPGNIQYF.

The chain combines TRBV5-8 with TRBJ2-1; a weak D match, TRBD1 (5 bases). Between the trimmed V and J ends, which lost 0 bases and 0 bases, there was a span of 7 bases. The V gene's germline CDR1 is SGHTS and CDR2 YDEGEE. The CDR3 consists of 15 residues. Here the CDR3 reads CASSLAGNSYNEQFF. The DNA of the CDR3 is TGTGCCAGCAGCTTGGCAGGGAACTCCTACAATGAGCAGTTCTTC.

The sample holds many counts of this clone. The CDR3 coding sequence is TGTGCCAGCAGTTTGGGAACAGGGGAAGCTTTCTTT. Translating gives CASSLGTGEAFF. The chain has TRBV12-3 or TRBV12-4 and TRBJ1-1, with TRBD1 as a possible D gene (6 bases). This CDR3 region has 12 residues. V gave up 3 bases and J gave up 8 bases, with 10 bases separating them.

V is TRBV28 and J is TRBJ2-5, with 8 positions matching TRBD1. Germline loops: CDR1 MDHEN, CDR2 SYDVKM. J lost 1 base, V lost 10 bases, and 5 bases had no gene match. The CDR3 is 13 amino acids. CDR3 bases: TGTGCCACCTCCGGACAGGGCCAAGAGACCCAGTACTTC. This codes for CATSGQGQETQYF.

This chain joins TRBV6-2 or TRBV6-3 and TRBJ1-2, with 9 bases identical to TRBD1. The germline gives CDR1 MNHEY, CDR2 SVGEGT. The CDR3 sequence is 15 residues long. Unmatched junction bases numbered 6, after V lost 5 bases and J lost 2 bases. CDR3 sequence (DNA): TGTGCCAGCAGTACCTACAGGGGGCAGAACTATGGCTACACCTTC. It is translated as CASSTYRGQNYGYTF.

J is TRBJ1-4 and V is TRBV2; D is uncertain. Trimming removed 2 bases from V and 5 bases from J, with 12 bases in between. This CDR3 region has 15 residues. Per the germline V gene, CDR1 is SNHLY and CDR2 is FYNNEI. In DNA form, the CDR3 reads TGTGCCAGCAGTGAATTGTGGAGCCCGAATGAAAAACTGTTTTTT. It codes for CASSELWSPNEKLFF.

The CDR3 nucleotides read TGTGCCAGCAGCTTTGGATTACGGGATGGCTACACCTTC. As protein: CASSFGLRDGYTF. V usage is TRBV11-2 and J usage is TRBJ1-2; D unclear. Germline lookup yields CDR1 SGHAT and CDR2 FQNNGV. The CDR3 has 13 residues. Trimming took 3 bases from V and 6 from J, leaving 11 bases between them.